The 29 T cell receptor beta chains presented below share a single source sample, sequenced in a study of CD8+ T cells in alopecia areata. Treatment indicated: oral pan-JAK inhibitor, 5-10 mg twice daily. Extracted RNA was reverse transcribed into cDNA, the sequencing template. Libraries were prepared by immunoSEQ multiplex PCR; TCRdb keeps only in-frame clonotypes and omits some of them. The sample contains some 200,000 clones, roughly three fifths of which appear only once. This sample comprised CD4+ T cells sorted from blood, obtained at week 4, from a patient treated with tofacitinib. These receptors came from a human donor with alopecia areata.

The CDR3 nucleotides read TGTGCCAGCTCACCTAGGACAGGGGAGCAAGCTTTCTTT. Its protein product is CASSPRTGEQAFF. This chain connects TRBV18 to TRBJ1-1; 9 bases map to TRBD1. This CDR3 has 13 residues. Germline lookup yields CDR1 KGHSH and CDR2 LQKENI. V gave up 3 bases and J gave up 9 bases; unmatched junction bases: 5. Drawing the rest from reference TRBV18 and TRBJ1-1, the complete variable domain is NAGVMQNPRHLVRRRGQEARLRCSPMKGHSHVYWYRQLPEEGLKFMVYLQKENIIDESGMPKERFSAEFPKEGPSILRIQQVVRGDSAAYFCASSPRTGEQAFFGQGTRLTVV.

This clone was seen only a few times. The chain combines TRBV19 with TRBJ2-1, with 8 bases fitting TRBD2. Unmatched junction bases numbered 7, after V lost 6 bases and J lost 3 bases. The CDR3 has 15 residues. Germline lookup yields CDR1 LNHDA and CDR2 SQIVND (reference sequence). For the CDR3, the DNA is TGTGCCAGTAGCCGGCCGGGGGGGCGCTACAATGAGCAGTTCTTC. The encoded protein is CASSRPGGRYNEQFF.

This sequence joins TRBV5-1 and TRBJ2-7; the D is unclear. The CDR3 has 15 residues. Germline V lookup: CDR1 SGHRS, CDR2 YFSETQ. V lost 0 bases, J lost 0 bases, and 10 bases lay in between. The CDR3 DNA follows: TGCGCCAGCAGCTTGGAACGGCCGAGCTCCTACGAGCAGTACTTC. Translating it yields CASSLERPSSYEQYF.

As DNA, the CDR3 is TGTGCCTGGAGGTCCCGGGCGCCTGAGTACGAGCAGTACTTC. This sequence encodes CAWRSRAPEYEQYF. This chain joins TRBV30 and TRBJ2-7; no firm D call. This CDR3 comprises 14 residues. V was trimmed by 3 bases and J by 4 bases, leaving 16 bases between them. From germline, CDR1 is GTSNPN and CDR2 SVGIG (reference sequence).

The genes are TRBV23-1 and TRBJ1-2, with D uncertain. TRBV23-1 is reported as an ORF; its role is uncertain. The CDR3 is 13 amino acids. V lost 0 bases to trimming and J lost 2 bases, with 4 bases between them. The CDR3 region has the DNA TGCGCCAGCAGTCAATCCCGAAACTATGGCTACACCTTC. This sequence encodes CASSQSRNYGYTF.

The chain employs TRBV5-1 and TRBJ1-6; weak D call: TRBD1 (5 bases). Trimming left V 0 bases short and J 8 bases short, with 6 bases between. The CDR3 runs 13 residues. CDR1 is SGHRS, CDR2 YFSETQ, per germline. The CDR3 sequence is CASSLARDSPLHF. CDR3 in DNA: TGCGCCAGCAGCTTGGCCAGGGATTCACCCCTCCACTTT.

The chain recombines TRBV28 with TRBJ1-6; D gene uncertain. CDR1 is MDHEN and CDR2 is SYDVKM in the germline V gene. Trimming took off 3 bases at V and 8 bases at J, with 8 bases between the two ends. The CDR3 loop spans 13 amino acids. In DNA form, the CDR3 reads TGTGCCAGCAGTTTGGACGACCATTCACCCCTCCACTTT. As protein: CASSLDDHSPLHF.

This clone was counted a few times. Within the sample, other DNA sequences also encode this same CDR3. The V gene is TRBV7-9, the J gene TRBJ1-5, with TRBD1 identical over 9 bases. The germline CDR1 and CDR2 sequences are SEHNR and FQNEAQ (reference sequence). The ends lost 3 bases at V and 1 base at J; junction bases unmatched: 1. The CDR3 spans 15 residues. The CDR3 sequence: CASSLGTGSNQPQHF. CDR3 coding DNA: TGTGCCAGCAGCTTGGGGACAGGGAGCAATCAGCCCCAGCATTTT.

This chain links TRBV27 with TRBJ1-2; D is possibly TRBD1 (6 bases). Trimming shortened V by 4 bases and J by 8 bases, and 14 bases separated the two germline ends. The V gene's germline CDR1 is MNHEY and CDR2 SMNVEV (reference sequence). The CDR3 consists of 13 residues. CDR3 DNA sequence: TGTGCCAGCAGTTACAGGGAAACGGGCGGCTACACCTTC. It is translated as CASSYRETGGYTF.

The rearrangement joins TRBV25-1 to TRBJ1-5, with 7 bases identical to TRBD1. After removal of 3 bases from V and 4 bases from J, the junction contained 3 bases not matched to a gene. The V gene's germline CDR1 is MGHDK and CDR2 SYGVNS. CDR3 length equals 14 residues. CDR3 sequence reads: CASSETGLNQPQHF. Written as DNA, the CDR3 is TGTGCCAGCAGTGAGACAGGGCTAAATCAGCCCCAGCATTTT.

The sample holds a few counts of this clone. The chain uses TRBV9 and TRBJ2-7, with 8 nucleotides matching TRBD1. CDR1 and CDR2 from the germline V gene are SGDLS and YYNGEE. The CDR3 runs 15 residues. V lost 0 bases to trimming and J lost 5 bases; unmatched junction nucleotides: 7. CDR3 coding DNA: TGTGCCAGCAGCGTAGAGCCCAGGGGGCCCCACGAGCAGTACTTC. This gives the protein CASSVEPRGPHEQYF.

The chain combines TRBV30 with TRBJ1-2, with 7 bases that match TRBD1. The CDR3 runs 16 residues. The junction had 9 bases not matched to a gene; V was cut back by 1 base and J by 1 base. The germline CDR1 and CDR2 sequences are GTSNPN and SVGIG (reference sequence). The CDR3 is CAWSARAGGGNYGYTF. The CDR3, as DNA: TGTGCCTGGAGTGCTAGGGCAGGGGGAGGTAACTATGGCTACACCTTC. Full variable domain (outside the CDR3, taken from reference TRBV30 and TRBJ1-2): SQTIHQWPATLVQPVGSPLSLECTVEGTSNPNLYWYRQAAGRGLQLLFYSVGIGQISSEVPQNLSASRPQDRQFILSSKKLLLSDSGFYLCAWSARAGGGNYGYTFGSGTRLTVV.

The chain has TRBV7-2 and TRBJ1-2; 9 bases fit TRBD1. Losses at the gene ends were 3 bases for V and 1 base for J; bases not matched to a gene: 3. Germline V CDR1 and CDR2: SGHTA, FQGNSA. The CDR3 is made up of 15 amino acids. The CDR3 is CASSFATGGNYGYTF. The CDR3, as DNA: TGTGCCAGCAGCTTTGCGACAGGGGGTAACTATGGCTACACCTTC.

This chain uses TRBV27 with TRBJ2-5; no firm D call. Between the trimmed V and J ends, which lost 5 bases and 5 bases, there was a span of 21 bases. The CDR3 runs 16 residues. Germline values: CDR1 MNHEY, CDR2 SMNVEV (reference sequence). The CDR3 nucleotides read TGTGCCAGCAGTCCACTTACGTCACGGATCATGGAGACCCAGTACTTC. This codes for CASSPLTSRIMETQYF.

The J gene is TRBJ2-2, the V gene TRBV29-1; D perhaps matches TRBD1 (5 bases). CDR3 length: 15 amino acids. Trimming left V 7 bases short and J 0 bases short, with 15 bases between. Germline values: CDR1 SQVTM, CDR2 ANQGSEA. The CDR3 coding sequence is TGCAGCGCCTACACAGGAAAGTCGAACACCGGGGAGCTGTTTTTT. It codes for CSAYTGKSNTGELFF.

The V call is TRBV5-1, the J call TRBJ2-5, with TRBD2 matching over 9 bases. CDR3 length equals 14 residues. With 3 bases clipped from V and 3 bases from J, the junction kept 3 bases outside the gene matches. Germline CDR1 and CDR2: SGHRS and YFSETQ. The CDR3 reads CASSSERGEETQYF. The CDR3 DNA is TGCGCCAGCAGCTCCGAGCGGGGGGAAGAGACCCAGTACTTC.

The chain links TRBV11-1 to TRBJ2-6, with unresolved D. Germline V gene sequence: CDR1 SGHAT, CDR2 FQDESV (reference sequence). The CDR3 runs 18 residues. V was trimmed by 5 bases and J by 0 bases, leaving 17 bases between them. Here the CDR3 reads CASSPGAIFDSGANVLTF. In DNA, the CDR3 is TGTGCCAGCAGCCCCGGTGCGATATTTGACTCTGGGGCCAACGTCCTGACTTTC.

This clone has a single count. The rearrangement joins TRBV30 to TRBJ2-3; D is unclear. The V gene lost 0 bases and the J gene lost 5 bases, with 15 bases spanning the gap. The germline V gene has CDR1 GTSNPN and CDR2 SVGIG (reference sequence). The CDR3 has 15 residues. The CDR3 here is CAWSVGRTRLDTQYF. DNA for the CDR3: TGTGCCTGGAGTGTCGGGCGGACGAGGTTAGATACGCAGTATTTT.

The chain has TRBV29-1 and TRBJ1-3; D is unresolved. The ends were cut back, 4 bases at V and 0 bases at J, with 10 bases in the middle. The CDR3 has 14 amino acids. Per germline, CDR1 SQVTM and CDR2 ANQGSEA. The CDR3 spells CSVVRPDSGNTIYF. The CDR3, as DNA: TGCAGCGTTGTTAGGCCGGACTCTGGAAACACCATATATTTT.

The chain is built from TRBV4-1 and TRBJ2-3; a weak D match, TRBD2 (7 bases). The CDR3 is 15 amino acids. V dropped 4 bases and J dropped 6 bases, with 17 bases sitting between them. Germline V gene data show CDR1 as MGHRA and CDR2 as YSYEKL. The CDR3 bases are TGCGCCAGCAGCCGGGGAGGGACATCGGGGGATACGCAGTATTTT. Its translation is CASSRGGTSGDTQYF.

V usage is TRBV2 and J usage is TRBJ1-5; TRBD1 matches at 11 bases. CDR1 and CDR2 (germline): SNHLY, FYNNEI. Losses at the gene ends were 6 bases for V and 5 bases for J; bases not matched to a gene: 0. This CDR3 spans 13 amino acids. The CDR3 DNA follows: TGTGCCAGCAGGGGACAGGGGGATCAGCCCCAGCATTTT. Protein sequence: CASRGQGDQPQHF.

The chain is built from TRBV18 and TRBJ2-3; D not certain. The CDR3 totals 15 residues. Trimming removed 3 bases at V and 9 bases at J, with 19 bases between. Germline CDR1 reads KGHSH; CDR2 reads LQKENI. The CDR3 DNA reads TGTGCCAGCTCACCCCCTTCACGGAAGTCCCTCACGCAGTATTTT. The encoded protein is CASSPPSRKSLTQYF.

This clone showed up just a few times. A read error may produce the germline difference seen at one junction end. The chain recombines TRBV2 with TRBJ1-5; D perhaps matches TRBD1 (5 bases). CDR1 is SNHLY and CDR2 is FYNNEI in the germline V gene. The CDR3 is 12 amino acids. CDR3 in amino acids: CASSEDYRPLDF. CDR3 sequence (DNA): TGTGCCAGCAGTGAAGATTACAGGCCCCTGGATTTT.

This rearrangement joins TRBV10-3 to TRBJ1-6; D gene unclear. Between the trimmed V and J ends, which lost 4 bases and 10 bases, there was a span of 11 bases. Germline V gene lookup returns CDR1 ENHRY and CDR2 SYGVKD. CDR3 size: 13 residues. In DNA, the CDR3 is TGTGCCATCAGTGGGCCAGAGAGCTCACCCCTCCACTTT. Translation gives CAISGPESSPLHF.

The chain's CDR3 is CASSKARGGPGELFF. In DNA form, the CDR3 reads TGTGCCAGCAGCAAAGCGCGTGGGGGGCCCGGGGAGCTGTTTTTT. The V and J genes are TRBV21-1 and TRBJ2-2. TRBV21-1 is given as a pseudogene. The CDR3 length is 15 residues.

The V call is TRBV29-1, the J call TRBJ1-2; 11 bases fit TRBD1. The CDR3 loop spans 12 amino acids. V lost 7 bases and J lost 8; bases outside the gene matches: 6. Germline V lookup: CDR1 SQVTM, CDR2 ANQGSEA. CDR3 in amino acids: CSGGQGAGGYTF. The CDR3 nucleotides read TGCAGCGGTGGACAGGGGGCGGGAGGCTACACCTTC.

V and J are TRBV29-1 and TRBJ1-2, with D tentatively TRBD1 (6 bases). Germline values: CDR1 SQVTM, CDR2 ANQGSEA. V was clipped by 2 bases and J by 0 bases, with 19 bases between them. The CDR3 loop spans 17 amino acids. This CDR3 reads CSVERTGPGVANYGYTF. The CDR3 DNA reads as TGCAGCGTTGAAAGGACTGGGCCAGGGGTAGCTAACTATGGCTACACCTTC.

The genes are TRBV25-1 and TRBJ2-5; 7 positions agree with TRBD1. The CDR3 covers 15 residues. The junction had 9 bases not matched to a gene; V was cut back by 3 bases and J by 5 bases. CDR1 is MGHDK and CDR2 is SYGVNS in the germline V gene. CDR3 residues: CASSETGFGRETQYF. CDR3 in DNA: TGTGCCAGCAGTGAGACAGGGTTTGGGCGCGAGACCCAGTACTTC.

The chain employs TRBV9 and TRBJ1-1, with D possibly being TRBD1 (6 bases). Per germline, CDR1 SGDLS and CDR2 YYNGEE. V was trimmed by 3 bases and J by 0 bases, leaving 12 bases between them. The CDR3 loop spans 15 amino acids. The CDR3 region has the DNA TGTGCCAGCAGCGCGAGGACAGCCCTGAACACTGAAGCTTTCTTT. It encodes CASSARTALNTEAFF.